The rows below give T cell receptor beta chains drawn from one sample of a study of cytomegalovirus exposure and HLA in healthy donors. The assay was immunoSEQ multiplex PCR, and TCRdb's table has in-frame clones only and misses some. The profile shows 120,000 or so clones, 75% of them singletons. The material sequenced was PBMCs. The source of these receptors is a woman aged 50 to 60 in good health and CMV-seronegative. Each CDR3 is given with its conserved first and last residue. The D gene is left open where the match is weak. Some rows mark clone size as missing; the rest say once, few, many or name a class of expanded clone.

TRBJ2-5 | . | TRBD1 | TRBV29-1 | TGCAGCGTCACCCGACAGGGGGAGACCCAGTACTTC | CSVTRQGETQYF
TRBJ1-6 | . | . | TRBV5-1 | TGCGCCAGCAGCCCGGTCGGCACGGGTGAGACACCCCTCCACTTT | CASSPVGTGETPLHF
TRBJ2-1 | . | TRBD1 | TRBV19 | TGTGCCAGTAGTATTAACAGGGGCCGCGATGAGCAGTTCTTC | CASSINRGRDEQFF
TRBJ2-3 | . | . | TRBV28 | TGTGCCAGCAGTTTATTTGGGGGGACAGATACGCAGTATTTT | CASSLFGGTDTQYF
TRBJ1-2 | . | . | TRBV19 | TGTGCCAGTAGTATAGAGGCGGGGACGGTATGGGGCTACACCTTC | CASSIEAGTVWGYTF
TRBJ1-1 | once | . | TRBV30 | TGTGCCTGGAAGTCGGGGGAGACTGAAGCTTTCTTT | CAWKSGETEAFF
TRBJ2-5 | . | . | TRBV11-2 | TGTGCCAGCAGCTTAGGGGCAGGGTGGGGACAAGAGACCCAGTACTTC | CASSLGAGWGQETQYF
TRBJ2-5 | . | . | TRBV2 | TGTGCCAGCAGTGAAGCAGGGAGGCAATCTGAGACCCAGTACTTC | CASSEAGRQSETQYF
TRBJ2-7 | . | . | TRBV6-9 | TGTGCCAGCAGGGGTTTTGGCGGGCCCTCCTACGAGCAGTACTTC | CASRGFGGPSYEQYF
TRBJ2-5 | . | TRBD2 | TRBV7-2 | TGTGCCAGCAGCCCATCGAGGACTAGCGGGTCGGGGACCCAGTACTTC | CASSPSRTSGSGTQYF
TRBJ1-1 | . | . | TRBV19 | TGTGCCAGTGGGGAACACCGGGATCTCACTGAAGCTTTCTTT | CASGEHRDLTEAFF
TRBJ2-5 | . | TRBD2 | TRBV6-5 | TGTGCCAGCAAAGAGACTAGCGTTGAGACCCAGTACTTC | CASKETSVETQYF
TRBJ2-7 | few | . | TRBV28 | TGTGCCAGCAGTTTATCTCTGTTTACCTACGAGCAGTACTTC | CASSLSLFTYEQYF
TRBJ2-4 | . | . | TRBV5-4 | TGTGCCAGCAGCTCCCCGGGGGACAGACAAGCCAAAAACATTCAGTACTTC | CASSSPGDRQAKNIQYF
TRBJ1-2 | . | TRBD1 | TRBV5-6 | TGTGCCAGCAGCGATCCGGGACAGGCACACTATGGCTACACCTTC | CASSDPGQAHYGYTF
TRBJ2-7 | . | TRBD1 | TRBV11-1 | TGTGCCAGCAGCCCCCGGGACAGGGACCACGAGCAGTACTTC | CASSPRDRDHEQYF
TRBJ2-7 | . | . | TRBV5-1 | TGCGCCAGCAGCTCAGACGGACAGACCGGCGAGCAGTACTTC | CASSSDGQTGEQYF
TRBJ2-7 | . | TRBD1 | TRBV27 | TGTGCCAGCAGTGCCGGACAGGGATTCTACGAGCAGTACTTC | CASSAGQGFYEQYF
TRBJ2-5 | . | TRBD1 | TRBV7-2 | TGTGCCAGCAGCTTTCCGGACAGGCGGGAGACCCAGTACTTC | CASSFPDRRETQYF
TRBJ2-1 | . | TRBD2 | TRBV11-2 | TGTGCCAGCAGCTCGCCGGGCCCCTGGTCGGGACTAGCCTACAATGAGCAGTTCTTC | CASSSPGPWSGLAYNEQFF
TRBJ1-1 | . | . | TRBV7-2 | TGTGCCAGCAGCTATACAGGGCTCACTGAAGCTTTCTTT | CASSYTGLTEAFF
TRBJ1-1 | . | . | TRBV7-9 | TGTGCCAGCAGCTTATCCGCGACAGTGATGAACACTGAAGCTTTCTTT | CASSLSATVMNTEAFF
TRBJ2-2 | few | TRBD2 | TRBV9 | TGTGCCAGCAGCATTATAGGACTAGCGGGCCCCACCGGGGAGCTGTTTTTT | CASSIIGLAGPTGELFF
TRBJ2-1 | . | . | TRBV4-1 | TGCGCCAGCAGCCACCCCCGCAGTCTCGGGTCGGGTGAGCAGTTCTTC | CASSHPRSLGSGEQFF
TRBJ2-4 | . | TRBD1 | TRBV29-1 | TGCAGCGTTGAAGGGGACAGGGACATTCAGTACTTC | CSVEGDRDIQYF
TRBJ2-7 | . | . | TRBV4-1 | TGCGCCAGCAGCCAAGGATCGACAGACTACGAGCAGTACTTC | CASSQGSTDYEQYF
TRBJ2-5 | . | . | TRBV27 | TGTGCCAGCAGTTTTCTTTCGGGACACCAACAAGAGACCCAGTACTTC | CASSFLSGHQQETQYF